The 3 T cell receptor beta chains presented below share a single source sample, sequenced in a study of blood T cells in healthy people across ages. Through a sample-barcoded 5' primer and a J-beta primer mix, a second PCR was run for roughly 6 to 12 cycles. Each CDR3 protein gets one entry after TCRdb re-called the 5' RACE reads with MiXCR. The sample lists about 1.8 million distinct CDR3 sequences, about 49% seen once, with roughly 2% in the top ten. Sequencing input: blood. The receptors stem from a woman aged 40 to 50 in good health.

This clonotype was seen a few times. The J gene is TRBJ2-1, the V gene TRBV4-3; 7 bases are a match to TRBD1. Germline V gene data show CDR1 as LGHNA and CDR2 as YSLEER. The CDR3 is 15 residues long. The ends lost 4 bases at V and 6 bases at J; junction bases unmatched: 9. CDR3 bases: TGCGCCAGCAGCCTAAGAGGGGACAGCATCAATGAGCAGTTCTTC. Encoded protein: CASSLRGDSINEQFF.

This rearrangement joins TRBV13 to TRBJ2-1; tentatively, D is TRBD2 (7 bases). CDR1 and CDR2 from the germline V gene are PRHDT and FYEKMQ (reference sequence). The CDR3 length is 14 residues. Trimming removed 8 bases from V and 2 bases from J, with 13 bases in between. CDR3 region: CASAGGQTYNEQFF. CDR3 in DNA: TGTGCCAGCGCCGGGGGGCAGACCTACAATGAGCAGTTCTTC.

This clonotype was observed a few times. This chain links TRBV6-2 or TRBV6-3 with TRBJ2-5; D remains ambiguous. V was trimmed by 4 bases and J by 0 bases, leaving 6 bases between them. CDR3 size: 13 residues. Germline lookup yields CDR1 MNHEY and CDR2 SVGEGT. CDR3 region: CASSFPYQETQYF. The DNA for the CDR3 is TGTGCCAGCAGTTTCCCGTACCAAGAGACCCAGTACTTC.